This TCR beta chain was recorded in a study of blood T cell repertoires in COVID-19. About the research overall: T cells, B-cell-depleted T cells, or PBMCs supplied cDNA or gDNA.

Only in-frame clones appear in the TCRdb table, and some are missing; sequencing was by immunoSEQ multiplex PCR. Among roughly 230,000 clones listed, about 86% were seen once. The germline V gene has CDR1 LNHDA and CDR2 SQIVND (reference sequence). The CDR3 consists of 14 residues. Trimming took off 4 bases at V and 2 bases at J, with 11 bases between the two ends. Sequencing used peripheral blood. The gene calls are TRBV19 and TRBJ1-2, with D possibly matching TRBD1 (6 bases). The clonotype comes from a man aged 40-49 years with active or convalescent COVID-19. CDR3 sequence (DNA): TGTGCCAGTAGTACGGACAGCTTCAACTATGGCTACACCTTC. Translating gives CASSTDSFNYGYTF.